A selection of T cell receptor beta chains follows, all from one sample in a study of cytomegalovirus exposure and HLA in healthy donors. Some clones are missing from TCRdb's copy, which holds only in-frame ones; the method was immunoSEQ multiplex PCR. The sample lists about 130,000 clones; around 87% were seen once. The specimen sequenced was PBMCs. All receptors derive from a woman in her thirties in good health and CMV-seronegative. CDR3s include the opening cysteine and the closing phenylalanine or tryptophan. The order of the fields is CDR3 DNA, CDR3 protein, clone size, D gene, J gene, V gene. A D gene is named only where the DNA matches it firmly. Some rows have no size entry. The others give once, few or many, or a class for an expanded clone.

cdr3_nt: TGTGCCAGCAGTTCGCCGAGCTCCTATAATTCACCCCTCCACTTT
cdr3_aa: CASSSPSSYNSPLHF
clone_size: -
d_call: -
j_call: TRBJ1-6
v_call: TRBV28

cdr3_nt: TGTGCCAGCAGCGGAGACAGGGGGCTGAGGCAGCCCCAGCATTTT
cdr3_aa: CASSGDRGLRQPQHF
clone_size: -
d_call: TRBD1
j_call: TRBJ1-5
v_call: TRBV2

cdr3_nt: TGTGCCAGCAGTAACGACAGACCCTACGAGCAGTACTTC
cdr3_aa: CASSNDRPYEQYF
clone_size: -
d_call: -
j_call: TRBJ2-7
v_call: TRBV7-2

cdr3_nt: TGTGCCAGCAGTGTTGGGCTGTCCTACGAGCAGTACTTC
cdr3_aa: CASSVGLSYEQYF
clone_size: -
d_call: -
j_call: TRBJ2-7
v_call: TRBV25-1

cdr3_nt: TGTGCCAGCAGCTTTCAAGGACTAGCGGGGGGGGAGCAGTTCTTC
cdr3_aa: CASSFQGLAGGEQFF
clone_size: -
d_call: TRBD2
j_call: TRBJ2-1
v_call: TRBV7-2

cdr3_nt: TGTGCCAGCAGCTTACCTCCCTCTAGCGGGAGTGGGTCCTACGAGCAGTACTTC
cdr3_aa: CASSLPPSSGSGSYEQYF
clone_size: -
d_call: TRBD2
j_call: TRBJ2-7
v_call: TRBV7-9

cdr3_nt: TGTGCCAGCAGCTTGGATAGTGCGGGGCACAACTATGGCTACACCTTC
cdr3_aa: CASSLDSAGHNYGYTF
clone_size: once
d_call: -
j_call: TRBJ1-2
v_call: TRBV5-4

cdr3_nt: TGTGCCAGCAGTCTTGGACAGGGGACAGATACGCAGTATTTT
cdr3_aa: CASSLGQGTDTQYF
clone_size: -
d_call: TRBD1
j_call: TRBJ2-3
v_call: TRBV27

cdr3_nt: TGCGCCAGCAGCTTTTACCATATAGCGGGAGGCGGAGATACGCAGTATTTT
cdr3_aa: CASSFYHIAGGGDTQYF
clone_size: -
d_call: TRBD2
j_call: TRBJ2-3
v_call: TRBV5-1

cdr3_nt: TGTGCCAGCAGCGTGAGACAGGTAGGAACCCTCGTTGCAACTAATGAAAAACTGTTTTTT
cdr3_aa: CASSVRQVGTLVATNEKLFF
clone_size: -
d_call: -
j_call: TRBJ1-4
v_call: TRBV9

cdr3_nt: TGTGCCAGTATTAGCGGGAGTGCGGAGTACTTC
cdr3_aa: CASISGSAEYF
clone_size: few
d_call: TRBD2
j_call: TRBJ2-7
v_call: TRBV6-6

cdr3_nt: TGTGCCAGCCAGGGTCGGAGCTATAGCAATCAGCCCCAGCATTTT
cdr3_aa: CASQGRSYSNQPQHF
clone_size: -
d_call: -
j_call: TRBJ1-5
v_call: TRBV28

cdr3_nt: TGCAGCGTTGAACACCGAGTAGGGGCCACTGAAGCTTTCTTT
cdr3_aa: CSVEHRVGATEAFF
clone_size: -
d_call: -
j_call: TRBJ1-1
v_call: TRBV29-1

cdr3_nt: TGCGCCAGCAGCTTGGGGGCAGGGAATGAGCAGTTCTTC
cdr3_aa: CASSLGAGNEQFF
clone_size: -
d_call: -
j_call: TRBJ2-1
v_call: TRBV5-1

cdr3_nt: TGTGCCAGCAGCTTAGTTCCGGATCCTAGCCCGATTTACGAGCAGTTCTTC
cdr3_aa: CASSLVPDPSPIYEQFF
clone_size: -
d_call: -
j_call: TRBJ2-1
v_call: TRBV7-9

cdr3_nt: TGTGCCAGCTCACCACTAGCGGGAGGGCCCGGGGAGCTGTTTTTT
cdr3_aa: CASSPLAGGPGELFF
clone_size: -
d_call: TRBD2
j_call: TRBJ2-2
v_call: TRBV18

cdr3_nt: TGTGCCAGCAGCTTAGACCATGCGGGAGCGGTGCAGTACTTC
cdr3_aa: CASSLDHAGAVQYF
clone_size: few
d_call: TRBD2
j_call: TRBJ2-7
v_call: TRBV7-9

cdr3_nt: TGTGCCAGTACTTTTCCCAATCTTCAGGGGGGCGACTATGGCTACACCTTC
cdr3_aa: CASTFPNLQGGDYGYTF
clone_size: -
d_call: TRBD1
j_call: TRBJ1-2
v_call: TRBV19

cdr3_nt: TGTGCCAGTCTCGATGGGGCGAGAGGGGCCAACGTCCTGACTTTC
cdr3_aa: CASLDGARGANVLTF
clone_size: once
d_call: -
j_call: TRBJ2-6
v_call: TRBV19

cdr3_nt: TGTGCCAGCAGTCCCCGGGCGACCGGGGGCACCGGGGAGCTGTTTTTT
cdr3_aa: CASSPRATGGTGELFF
clone_size: -
d_call: -
j_call: TRBJ2-2
v_call: TRBV7-7

cdr3_nt: TGTGCCACCAGCAGAACGAGGGGGGAAAAACTGTTTTTT
cdr3_aa: CATSRTRGEKLFF
clone_size: -
d_call: -
j_call: TRBJ1-4
v_call: TRBV15

cdr3_nt: TGTGCCAGCAGCTTTAGGACTAGCGGGAGGTACGAGCAGTACTTC
cdr3_aa: CASSFRTSGRYEQYF
clone_size: -
d_call: TRBD2
j_call: TRBJ2-7
v_call: TRBV11-2

cdr3_nt: TGTGCCAGCAGCCCCGGGGAGGAGTTTAATGGCTACACCTTC
cdr3_aa: CASSPGEEFNGYTF
clone_size: -
d_call: -
j_call: TRBJ1-2
v_call: TRBV7-3

cdr3_nt: TGTGCCAGCAGTTTCAGCGTTGGAGCGGGGGGAGCGAACACCGGGGAGCTGTTTTTT
cdr3_aa: CASSFSVGAGGANTGELFF
clone_size: once
d_call: TRBD2
j_call: TRBJ2-2
v_call: TRBV28

cdr3_nt: TGTGCCAGTAGTATGGGGATAGGGAGGAAAACTGAAGCTTTCTTT
cdr3_aa: CASSMGIGRKTEAFF
clone_size: few
d_call: -
j_call: TRBJ1-1
v_call: TRBV19

cdr3_nt: TGCGCCAGCAGCCCCACCCCACCGGGACAGGGAGACTATGGCTACACCTTC
cdr3_aa: CASSPTPPGQGDYGYTF
clone_size: -
d_call: TRBD1
j_call: TRBJ1-2
v_call: TRBV5-1

cdr3_nt: TGCGCCAGCAGCCAGGGACAGGGCCTTGCAACTAATGAAAAACTGTTTTTT
cdr3_aa: CASSQGQGLATNEKLFF
clone_size: few
d_call: TRBD1
j_call: TRBJ1-4
v_call: TRBV4-1

cdr3_nt: TGTGCCAGCAGTTACTCGAGAGGGAACGAGCAGTACTTC
cdr3_aa: CASSYSRGNEQYF
clone_size: -
d_call: -
j_call: TRBJ2-7
v_call: TRBV6-5

cdr3_nt: TGTGCCAGCAGCTCCCAAGAGGGGGTAATTGTCGAGCAGTACTTC
cdr3_aa: CASSSQEGVIVEQYF
clone_size: -
d_call: -
j_call: TRBJ2-7
v_call: TRBV7-6

cdr3_nt: TGTGCCACCAGCAGAGAAATGGGCGGCGGGAGTGGCTACACCTTC
cdr3_aa: CATSREMGGGSGYTF
clone_size: -
d_call: -
j_call: TRBJ1-2
v_call: TRBV15

cdr3_nt: TGTGCCAGCAGCTTGGACAGATGGACTTACTATGGCTACACCTTC
cdr3_aa: CASSLDRWTYYGYTF
clone_size: -
d_call: -
j_call: TRBJ1-2
v_call: TRBV7-9

cdr3_nt: TGTGCCTGGAGGACCCAGGGAAGCAATCAGCCCCAGCATTTT
cdr3_aa: CAWRTQGSNQPQHF
clone_size: -
d_call: -
j_call: TRBJ1-5
v_call: TRBV30

cdr3_nt: TGTGCCAGCAGCTTCGTCGGGAGCACTGAAGCTTTCTTT
cdr3_aa: CASSFVGSTEAFF
clone_size: -
d_call: -
j_call: TRBJ1-1
v_call: TRBV5-6

cdr3_nt: TGTGCCAGCAGCCAAAATCAGGGGGCTCGCACAGATACGCAGTATTTT
cdr3_aa: CASSQNQGARTDTQYF
clone_size: -
d_call: TRBD1
j_call: TRBJ2-3
v_call: TRBV14

cdr3_nt: TGTGCCAGCAGTAAACGTACCGGAGAGCAGTACTTC
cdr3_aa: CASSKRTGEQYF
clone_size: once
d_call: -
j_call: TRBJ2-5
v_call: TRBV28

cdr3_nt: TGCGCCAGCAGCCTTCTCCCTGACGGGGGGAACACCGGGGAGCTGTTTTTT
cdr3_aa: CASSLLPDGGNTGELFF
clone_size: -
d_call: -
j_call: TRBJ2-2
v_call: TRBV4-3

cdr3_nt: TGTGCCAGTAGTATAAGGCGGTACTATGGCTACACCTTC
cdr3_aa: CASSIRRYYGYTF
clone_size: -
d_call: -
j_call: TRBJ1-2
v_call: TRBV19

cdr3_nt: TGTGCCAGCAGGAGGCAGGGCGATTTCGGGACCCAGTACTTC
cdr3_aa: CASRRQGDFGTQYF
clone_size: -
d_call: -
j_call: TRBJ2-5
v_call: TRBV2

cdr3_nt: TGTGCATGCAAAGGGGCAGGGGGATCCGGGGAGCTGTTTTTT
cdr3_aa: CACKGAGGSGELFF
clone_size: -
d_call: TRBD1
j_call: TRBJ2-2
v_call: TRBV7-9

cdr3_nt: TGTGCCAGCGCTCGGTCGCCAGGGGATGGCTACACCTTC
cdr3_aa: CASARSPGDGYTF
clone_size: -
d_call: -
j_call: TRBJ1-2
v_call: TRBV7-3

cdr3_nt: TGTGCTAGTGGTTTGTCCGCGACAGGGGGAGTGGAGACCCAGTACTTC
cdr3_aa: CASGLSATGGVETQYF
clone_size: -
d_call: TRBD1
j_call: TRBJ2-5
v_call: TRBV12-5

cdr3_nt: TGTGCCAGCAGCTTAAGTGGGGGGGGAACAGATACGCAGTATTTT
cdr3_aa: CASSLSGGGTDTQYF
clone_size: -
d_call: TRBD2
j_call: TRBJ2-3
v_call: TRBV13

cdr3_nt: TGTGCCAGCAGCTTAATACCCCCGGATGAGCAGTTCTTC
cdr3_aa: CASSLIPPDEQFF
clone_size: -
d_call: -
j_call: TRBJ2-1
v_call: TRBV7-9

cdr3_nt: TGTGCCAGCAGCTTGGGACAGGGGGCCGTGGAGACCCAGTACTTC
cdr3_aa: CASSLGQGAVETQYF
clone_size: once
d_call: TRBD1
j_call: TRBJ2-5
v_call: TRBV5-8

cdr3_nt: TGTGCCTGGAGTGTACGGGCAGGGGGACATGAAAAACTGTTTTTT
cdr3_aa: CAWSVRAGGHEKLFF
clone_size: once
d_call: TRBD1
j_call: TRBJ1-4
v_call: TRBV30